Each of the 32 T cell receptor beta chains below was sequenced from the same sample in a study of blood T cell repertoires in COVID-19. Clones were sequenced by immunoSEQ multiplex PCR, and TCRdb holds only the in-frame ones, with some missing. Of more than 65,000 clones listed, approximately 80% are singletons. The sequencing sample was made of peripheral blood. The receptors were sampled from a man in his 60s with active or convalescent COVID-19.

This chain connects TRBV3-1 (or the pseudogene TRBV3-2) to TRBJ2-2; 7 nucleotides agree with TRBD1. V trimming: 4 bases; J trimming: 2 bases; junction bases outside the gene matches: 7. The CDR3 is 16 residues long. CDR1 LGHDT and CDR2 YNNKEL come from the germline V gene (reference sequence). The CDR3 nucleotides are TGTGCCAGCAGCCTTGACAGGGCTTCAAACACCGGGGAGCTGTTTTTT. This gives the protein CASSLDRASNTGELFF.

The V and J genes are TRBV10-1 and TRBJ1-3; TRBD1 agrees at 7 bases. CDR1 and CDR2 from the germline V gene are WNHNN and SYGVQD (reference sequence). The J segment lost 4 bases and the V segment lost 0 bases, leaving 6 bases of the junction unmatched. CDR3 size: 16 residues. The CDR3 here is CASSESRDSYGNTIYF. CDR3 DNA sequence: TGCGCCAGCAGTGAGTCCCGGGACAGCTACGGAAACACCATATATTTT.

The chain couples TRBV6-6 to TRBJ1-6, with TRBD1 identical over 8 bases. Germline V CDR1 and CDR2: MNHNY, SVGAGI (reference sequence). CDR3 length: 15 residues. Trimming took 1 base from V and 15 from J; bases not matched to a gene: 11. The DNA for the CDR3 is TGTGCCAGCAGTTACTTGACAGGGGAGAGCATGGGCCTCCACTTT. This sequence encodes CASSYLTGESMGLHF.

This clone was observed a handful of times. The V and J genes are TRBV21-1 and TRBJ2-7; TRBD1, as called in the table, went unchecked against the DNA. TRBV21-1 is a documented pseudogene. This CDR3 contains 17 residues. The DNA for the CDR3 is TGTGCCAGCAGCAAAGGGCCCAATCTCGACAGGACCCACGAGCAGTACTTC. Amino acids: CASSKGPNLDRTHEQYF.

J is TRBJ2-3 and V is TRBV29-1; 10 positions agree with TRBD1. CDR1 and CDR2 from the germline V gene are SQVTM and ANQGSEA. The length of the CDR3 is 16 residues. Trimming took 0 bases from V and 1 from J; bases not matched to a gene: 4. In nucleotides, the CDR3 is TGCAGCGTTGAAGATTGGACAGGGGGGGGCACAGATACGCAGTATTTT. Translating it yields CSVEDWTGGGTDTQYF.

The genes are TRBV5-4 and TRBJ2-5; TRBD1 might be the D (6 bases). The CDR3 has 15 amino acids. V was cut by 0 bases and J by 6 bases, with 15 bases left in between. Germline V gene lookup returns CDR1 SGHNT and CDR2 YYREEE (reference sequence). CDR3 residues: CASSLDLGTPKTQYF. CDR3 sequence (DNA): TGTGCCAGCAGCTTGGACCTCGGGACACCGAAGACCCAGTACTTC.

This clone was observed a few times. J is TRBJ2-2 and V is TRBV6-5; D remains ambiguous. V lost 9 bases, J lost 5 bases, and 7 bases lay in between. This CDR3 contains 11 residues. From germline, CDR1 is MNHEY and CDR2 SVGAGI. CDR3 residues: CASQSTGELFF. For the CDR3, the DNA is TGTGCCAGTCAGTCAACCGGGGAGCTGTTTTTT.

CDR3 loop: CAISGQSTGAAFDGYTF. In nucleotides, the CDR3 is TGTGCCATCAGTGGTCAATCGACAGGGGCAGCTTTCGACGGCTACACCTTC. The chain combines TRBV10-3 with TRBJ1-2; 8 bases fit TRBD1. This CDR3 has 17 amino acids. The trim removed 4 bases at V and 8 bases at J, leaving 18 bases unmatched. Germline V lookup: CDR1 ENHRY, CDR2 SYGVKD.

The chain carries TRBV7-2 and TRBJ1-2; the match to TRBD1 covers 8 bases. The ends lost 4 bases at V and 8 bases at J; junction bases unmatched: 12. Germline-derived CDR1 and CDR2 are SGHTA and FQGNSA. This CDR3 comprises 15 residues. The CDR3 loop reads CASSYDRGDTRGYTF. The CDR3, as DNA: TGTGCCAGCAGCTACGACAGGGGTGACACAAGAGGCTACACCTTC.

The chain has TRBV20-1 and TRBJ1-2; D is undetermined. This CDR3 comprises 11 residues. Germline V lookup: CDR1 DFQATT, CDR2 SNEGSKA (reference sequence). V was cut by 3 bases and J by 7 bases, with 9 bases left in between. CDR3 in amino acids: CSARGGVGYTF. The CDR3 bases are TGCAGTGCTAGGGGCGGGGTTGGCTACACCTTC.

This clone occurred a few times. This chain uses TRBV6-6 with TRBJ1-2; 9 bases are a match to TRBD1. Germline values: CDR1 MNHNY, CDR2 SVGAGI (reference sequence). The J segment lost 2 bases and the V segment lost 2 bases, leaving 3 bases of the junction unmatched. The CDR3 has 15 amino acids. CDR3 in amino acids: CASSYRTGANYGYTF. DNA for the CDR3: TGTGCCAGCAGTTACCGGACAGGGGCCAACTATGGCTACACCTTC.

The rearrangement joins TRBV3-1 (or the pseudogene TRBV3-2) to TRBJ1-5; TRBD1 is a possible D gene (5 bases). The length of the CDR3 is 15 residues. Trimming left V 1 base short and J 4 bases short, with 11 bases between. The germline CDR1 and CDR2 sequences are LGHDT and YNNKEL (reference sequence). CDR3 in amino acids: CASSQGDSPNQPQHF. The CDR3 region has the DNA TGTGCCAGCAGCCAAGGAGACAGCCCAAATCAGCCCCAGCATTTT.

This clone has just one count. V is TRBV18 and J is TRBJ1-3, with D tentatively TRBD1 (5 bases). The CDR3 totals 15 residues. Looked up from germline, CDR1 is KGHSH and CDR2 is LQKENI. Trimming took 6 bases from V and 4 from J, leaving 16 bases between them. This CDR3 is CASSLREGSGNTIYF. As DNA, the CDR3 is TGTGCCAGCTCCCTCAGGGAAGGGTCCGGAAACACCATATATTTT. Using reference TRBV18 and TRBJ1-3 for the parts outside the CDR3, the full variable domain is NAGVMQNPRHLVRRRGQEARLRCSPMKGHSHVYWYRQLPEEGLKFMVYLQKENIIDESGMPKERFSAEFPKEGPSILRIQQVVRGDSAAYFCASSLREGSGNTIYFGEGSWLTVV.

V and J are TRBV5-4 and TRBJ1-1, with D possibly being TRBD1 (6 bases). Germline V gene lookup returns CDR1 SGHNT and CDR2 YYREEE (reference sequence). This CDR3 spans 13 amino acids. V was shortened by 4 bases and J by 5 bases, with 12 bases between the two germline ends. In nucleotides, the CDR3 is TGTGCCAGCAGCCCAGACAGGCGGACTGAAGCTTTCTTT. As protein: CASSPDRRTEAFF. The full variable domain, rest sourced from reference TRBV5-4 and TRBJ1-1, is ETGVTQSPTHLIKTRGQQVTLRCSSQSGHNTVSWYQQALGQGPQFIFQYYREEENGRGNFPPRFSGLQFPNYSSELNVNALELDDSALYLCASSPDRRTEAFFGQGTRLTVV.

CDR3 residues: CASRQNTEAFF. The DNA of the CDR3 is TGTGCCAGCCGACAAAACACTGAAGCTTTCTTT. This chain joins TRBV19 and TRBJ1-1; no reliable D call. Trimming cost V 9 bases and J 2 bases, with 7 bases left between them. The germline gives CDR1 LNHDA, CDR2 SQIVND (reference sequence). This CDR3 contains 11 residues.

The rearrangement uses TRBV19 and TRBJ1-5; D perhaps matches TRBD1 (6 bases). This CDR3 is 16 amino acids long. Germline loops: CDR1 LNHDA, CDR2 SQIVND (reference sequence). The V and J ends lost 2 bases and 10 bases respectively, with 21 bases between them. Written as DNA, the CDR3 is TGTGCCAGTAGTATATCCGACAGGAGCCTAGGCCGCCCCCAGCATTTT. Translating it yields CASSISDRSLGRPQHF.

The gene calls are TRBV7-6 and TRBJ2-4; maybe TRBD2 (5 bases). Deletions cut 4 bases from V and 0 bases from J, with 13 bases between. This CDR3 contains 16 residues. The germline V gene has CDR1 SGHVS and CDR2 FNYEAQ. CDR3 sequence: CASSSGLPLAKNIQYF. CDR3 DNA: TGTGCCAGCAGCTCTGGACTGCCCCTAGCCAAAAACATTCAGTACTTC.

This clone was seen a handful of times. The rearrangement uses TRBV27 and TRBJ1-2; the D gene is possibly TRBD1 (5 bases). CDR1 and CDR2 from the germline V gene are MNHEY and SMNVEV (reference sequence). V lost 8 bases and J 4 bases, leaving 20 bases between the germline ends. This CDR3 region has 15 residues. The DNA of the CDR3 is TGTGCCAGCTCACCCGATGCGGGGCCTCTCTATGGCTACACCTTC. It translates to CASSPDAGPLYGYTF.

The chain carries TRBV6-6 and TRBJ1-5; perhaps TRBD1 as D (6 bases). This CDR3 has 15 residues. Deletions cut 2 bases from V and 4 bases from J, with 12 bases between. Germline CDR1 is MNHNY and CDR2 is SVGAGI (reference sequence). The CDR3 nucleotides read TGTGCCAGCAGTTACCATCAGGGGCCTAATCAGCCCCAGCATTTT. It translates to CASSYHQGPNQPQHF.

The chain employs TRBV2 and TRBJ1-2; 9 bases align to TRBD1. Germline assignment: CDR1 SNHLY and CDR2 FYNNEI. The CDR3 loop spans 14 amino acids. With 7 bases clipped from V and 8 bases from J, the junction kept 11 bases outside the gene matches. The CDR3 DNA reads as TGTGCCAGCAAGACCACAGGGGGCGTAACCGGCTACACCTTC. This translates into CASKTTGGVTGYTF.

This chain links TRBV2 with TRBJ2-5; tentatively, D is TRBD1 (6 bases). Germline lookup yields CDR1 SNHLY and CDR2 FYNNEI. This CDR3 spans 14 amino acids. The V gene lost 7 bases and the J gene lost 1 base, with 13 bases spanning the gap. The CDR3, as DNA: TGTGCCAGCACCAAGGGGGTCTTCCAAGAGACCCAGTACTTC. Translated: CASTKGVFQETQYF.

The rearrangement links TRBV18 to TRBJ2-7; D remains unclear. This CDR3 comprises 14 residues. Germline lookup yields CDR1 KGHSH and CDR2 LQKENI. The ends were cut back, 2 bases at V and 0 bases at J, with 8 bases in the middle. CDR3 residues: CASSPSYSSYEQYF. CDR3 DNA: TGTGCCAGCTCACCATCATACAGCTCCTACGAGCAGTACTTC.

The V and J genes are TRBV10-3 and TRBJ2-6; 8 positions match TRBD1. The CDR3 is made up of 18 amino acids. The trim removed 10 bases at V and 0 bases at J, leaving 14 bases unmatched. Germline CDR1 and CDR2: ENHRY and SYGVKD. The CDR3 reads CATKDRALTISGANVLTF. DNA for the CDR3: TGTGCCACTAAGGACAGGGCCCTAACTATCTCTGGGGCCAACGTCCTGACTTTC.

The V gene is TRBV7-2, the J gene TRBJ1-2; no definite D call. Germline lookup yields CDR1 SGHTA and CDR2 FQGNSA. The V and J ends lost 0 bases and 13 bases respectively, with 12 bases between them. CDR3 length equals 12 residues. The CDR3 DNA sequence: TGTGCCAGCAGCTTAGCGTGGCCTGGTACCACCTTC. As protein: CASSLAWPGTTF. Looking up the rest from reference TRBV7-2 and TRBJ1-2 gives the full variable domain: GAGVSQSPSNKVTEKGKDVELRCDPISGHTALYWYRQSLGQGLEFLIYFQGNSAPDKSGLPSDRFSAERTGGSVSTLTIQRTQQEDSAVYLCASSLAWPGTTFGSGTRLTVV.

As concerns this clone: The same CDR3 can be traced to other DNA sequences in this sample. The CDR3 region is CASSLGTGGETQYF. The CDR3 DNA follows: TGCGCCAGCAGCCTCGGGACAGGGGGGGAGACCCAGTACTTC. This chain connects TRBV5-1 to TRBJ2-5, with 11 bases identical to TRBD1. The ends lost 4 bases at V and 5 bases at J; junction bases unmatched: 4. Germline CDR1 SGHRS, CDR2 YFSETQ. CDR3 length equals 14 residues. Full variable domain (outside the CDR3, taken from reference TRBV5-1 and TRBJ2-5): KAGVTQTPRYLIKTRGQQVTLSCSPISGHRSVSWYQQTPGQGLQFLFEYFSETQRNKGNFPGRFSGRQFSNSRSEMNVSTLELGDSALYLCASSLGTGGETQYFGPGTRLLVL.

The chain has TRBV7-9 and TRBJ2-7, with TRBD1 matching over 10 bases. The CDR3 is 16 residues long. Germline CDR1 SEHNR, CDR2 FQNEAQ (reference sequence). The V segment lost 0 bases and the J segment 4 bases; nucleotides outside the gene matches: 6. CDR3 coding DNA: TGTGCCAGCAGCTTAGCGACAGGGGGCGCGGGGTACGAGCAGTACTTC. Translation gives CASSLATGGAGYEQYF.

The genes are TRBV19 and TRBJ1-6; the match to TRBD1 covers 7 bases. V lost 6 bases to trimming and J lost 7 bases; unmatched junction nucleotides: 9. The germline gives CDR1 LNHDA, CDR2 SQIVND (reference sequence). CDR3 size: 15 residues. CDR3 coding DNA: TGTGCCAGTAGGGACAGGAAGAAATTGAATTCACCCCTCCACTTT. Its protein is CASRDRKKLNSPLHF.

The J gene is TRBJ1-4, the V gene TRBV7-2; D may be TRBD1 (6 bases). V gave up 5 bases and J gave up 0 bases, with 19 bases separating them. This CDR3 region has 18 residues. CDR1 SGHTA and CDR2 FQGNSA come from the germline V gene. The DNA for the CDR3 is TGTGCCAGCAGCCCCCAGGTTGGCGGGGGCGCAACTAATGAAAAACTGTTTTTT. Translated: CASSPQVGGGATNEKLFF.

The chain has TRBV11-2 and TRBJ1-2; no firm D call. Deletions cut 0 bases from V and 5 bases from J, with 7 bases between. CDR1 is SGHAT and CDR2 is FQNNGV in the germline V gene. This CDR3 region has 13 residues. For the CDR3, the DNA is TGTGCCAGCAGCTTAGACGGGGTATATGGCTACACCTTC. Its translation is CASSLDGVYGYTF.

The V and J genes are TRBV5-6 and TRBJ1-1; no clear D. Per the germline V gene, CDR1 is SGHDT and CDR2 is YYEEEE. The V gene lost 6 bases and the J gene lost 1 base, with 13 bases spanning the gap. The CDR3 runs to 14 residues. The CDR3 DNA is TGTGCCAGCAACTCACGGAGATCGAACACTGAAGCTTTCTTT. Translating it yields CASNSRRSNTEAFF.

The chain carries TRBV5-1 and TRBJ2-5; the D gene is possibly TRBD1 (6 bases). V was cut by 4 bases and J by 3 bases, with 13 bases left in between. CDR1 and CDR2 from the germline V gene are SGHRS and YFSETQ. This CDR3 has 14 amino acids. The CDR3 spells CASSLDRAEETQYF. DNA of the CDR3: TGCGCCAGCAGCCTGGACAGAGCTGAAGAGACCCAGTACTTC.

The gene calls are TRBV19 and TRBJ1-1; 7 bases map to TRBD1. The trim removed 8 bases at V and 0 bases at J, leaving 9 bases unmatched. Germline CDR1 LNHDA, CDR2 SQIVND (reference sequence). The CDR3 is 15 amino acids. CDR3 protein: CASYLQGGLNTEAFF. The CDR3, as DNA: TGTGCCAGTTATCTTCAGGGGGGCTTGAACACTGAAGCTTTCTTT.